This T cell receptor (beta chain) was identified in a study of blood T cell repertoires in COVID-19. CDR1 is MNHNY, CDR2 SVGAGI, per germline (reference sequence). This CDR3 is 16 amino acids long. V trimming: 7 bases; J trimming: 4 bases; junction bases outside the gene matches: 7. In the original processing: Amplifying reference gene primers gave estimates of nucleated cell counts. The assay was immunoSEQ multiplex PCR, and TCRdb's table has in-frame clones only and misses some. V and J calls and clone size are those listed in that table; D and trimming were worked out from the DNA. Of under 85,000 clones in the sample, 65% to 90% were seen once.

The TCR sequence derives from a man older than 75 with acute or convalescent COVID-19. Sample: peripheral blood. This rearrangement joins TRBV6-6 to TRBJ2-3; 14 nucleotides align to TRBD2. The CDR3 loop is CASKTSGRGFADTQYF. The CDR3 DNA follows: TGTGCCAGCAAGACTAGCGGGAGGGGGTTCGCAGATACGCAGTATTTT.